The TCR beta chain under discussion was sequenced for a study of blood T cell repertoires in COVID-19. Whole-study context: Sites across the United States, Italy and Spain contributed samples from acute and convalescent COVID-19.

Repertoires were generated with immunoSEQ multiplex PCR, while TCRdb's copy carries only in-frame clones and drops some. The profile shows 110,000 to 150,000 clones, 80% to 90% of them singletons. Input material: peripheral blood. This sequence was found in a man aged 55 to 70 with active or convalescent COVID-19.

The CDR3 coding sequence is TGTGCCAGCAGCGTATCTGCGGGAGGGGACTACGAGCAGTACTTC. Amino acid sequence: CASSVSAGGDYEQYF. The chain recombines TRBV5-4 with TRBJ2-7, with 9 bases fitting TRBD2. Germline assignment: CDR1 SGHNT and CDR2 YYREEE (reference sequence). The length of the CDR3 is 15 residues. Losses at the gene ends were 4 bases for V and 3 bases for J; bases not matched to a gene: 8.